These 6 T cell receptor beta chains came from one sample sequenced in a study of T cell responses to AZD1222 COVID-19 vaccine. TCRdb's copy holds only in-frame clones and misses some; the assay was immunoSEQ multiplex PCR. The sample has nearly 110,000 clones; about nine tenths are singletons. The starting material was peripheral blood, obtained on day 0 of AZD1222 vaccination. All receptors derive from an adult in good health.

The chain uses TRBV7-2 and TRBJ2-5; D gene unclear. Germline V gene lookup returns CDR1 SGHTA and CDR2 FQGNSA. Trimming left V 4 bases short and J 8 bases short, with 8 bases between. There are 11 residues in the CDR3. CDR3 in DNA: TGTGCCAGCAGCTCTTATACCACCCAGTACTTC. Residues: CASSSYTTQYF.

The chain couples TRBV9 to TRBJ2-1, with TRBD2 identical over 10 bases. CDR1 and CDR2 (germline): SGDLS, YYNGEE. V was pared by 1 base and J by 10 bases, with 8 bases of the junction left unmatched. The CDR3 spans 15 residues. As DNA, the CDR3 is TGTGCCAGCAGCGTAACGGGACTAGCGCTATCGGAGCAGTTCTTC. The encoded protein is CASSVTGLALSEQFF. The variable domain in full, completed from reference TRBV9 and TRBJ2-1, reads DSGVTQTPKHLITATGQRVTLRCSPRSGDLSVYWYQQSLDQGLQFLIQYYNGEERAKGNILERFSAQQFPDLHSELNLSSLELGDSALYFCASSVTGLALSEQFFGPGTRLTVL.

The chain couples TRBV19 to TRBJ1-1; D gene uncertain. This CDR3 region has 12 residues. Germline V gene sequence: CDR1 LNHDA, CDR2 SQIVND (reference sequence). Between the trimmed V and J ends, which lost 9 bases and 4 bases, there was a span of 12 bases. The CDR3 here is CASGMTGTEAFF. The DNA for the CDR3 is TGTGCCAGCGGTATGACTGGCACTGAAGCTTTCTTT.

This clone was seen a few times. This chain uses TRBV10-1 with TRBJ2-7; 9 bases agree with TRBD1. The CDR3 is made up of 15 amino acids. The V gene's germline CDR1 is WNHNN and CDR2 SYGVQD (reference sequence). With V trimmed by 0 bases and J by 5 bases, 5 bases remained unmatched. The CDR3 DNA reads TGCGCCAGCAGTGAGTCCGGACAGGGGTTCCACGAGCAGTACTTC. It yields the protein CASSESGQGFHEQYF.

The chain has TRBV28 and TRBJ1-5, with D uncertain. The germline CDR1 and CDR2 sequences are MDHEN and SYDVKM. This CDR3 has 16 residues. V was clipped by 3 bases and J by 1 base, with 13 bases between them. CDR3 coding DNA: TGTGCCAGCAGTTTGGGCGATGGGGAAAGCAATCAGCCCCAGCATTTT. Residues: CASSLGDGESNQPQHF.

V gene TRBV10-3 combines with J gene TRBJ1-2; 9 nucleotides line up with TRBD1. CDR3 length equals 13 residues. Germline V lookup: CDR1 ENHRY, CDR2 SYGVKD. V gave up 6 bases and J gave up 6 bases; unmatched junction bases: 5. CDR3 amino acids: CAISPTGGDGYTF. In DNA, the CDR3 is TGTGCCATCAGCCCGACAGGGGGGGATGGCTACACCTTC.